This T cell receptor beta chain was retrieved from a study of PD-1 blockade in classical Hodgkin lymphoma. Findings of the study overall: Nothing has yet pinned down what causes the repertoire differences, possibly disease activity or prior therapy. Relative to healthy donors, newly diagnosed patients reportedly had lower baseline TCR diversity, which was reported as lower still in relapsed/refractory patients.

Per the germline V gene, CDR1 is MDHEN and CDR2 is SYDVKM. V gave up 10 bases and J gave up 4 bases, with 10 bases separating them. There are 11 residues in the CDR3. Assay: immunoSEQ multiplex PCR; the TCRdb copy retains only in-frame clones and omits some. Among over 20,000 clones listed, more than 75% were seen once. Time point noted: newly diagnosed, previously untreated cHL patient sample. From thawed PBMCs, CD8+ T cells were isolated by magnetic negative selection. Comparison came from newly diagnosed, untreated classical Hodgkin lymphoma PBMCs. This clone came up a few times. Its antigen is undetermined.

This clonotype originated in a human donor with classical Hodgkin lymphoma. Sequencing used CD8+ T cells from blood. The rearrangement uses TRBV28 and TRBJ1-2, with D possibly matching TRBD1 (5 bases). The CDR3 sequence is CATSQGYGYTF. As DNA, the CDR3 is TGTGCCACCTCCCAGGGCTATGGCTACACCTTC.